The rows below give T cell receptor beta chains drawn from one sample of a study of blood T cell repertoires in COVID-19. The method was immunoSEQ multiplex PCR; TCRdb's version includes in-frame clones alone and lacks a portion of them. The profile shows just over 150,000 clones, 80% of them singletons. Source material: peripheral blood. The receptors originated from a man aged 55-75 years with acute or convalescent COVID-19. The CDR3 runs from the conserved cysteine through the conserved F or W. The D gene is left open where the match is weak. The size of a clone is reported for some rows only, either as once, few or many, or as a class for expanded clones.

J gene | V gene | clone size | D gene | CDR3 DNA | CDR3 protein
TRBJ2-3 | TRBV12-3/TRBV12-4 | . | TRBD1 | TGTGCCAGCAGCACGGACAGGGGAGCGCAGTATTTT | CASSTDRGAQYF
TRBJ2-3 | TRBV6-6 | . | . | TGTGCCAGCCTGGACAGCCCCTGGACAGATACGCAGTATTTT | CASLDSPWTDTQYF
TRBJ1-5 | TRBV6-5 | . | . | TGTGCCAGCAGTCCAGGCGGGACCCAAAATCAGCCCCAGCATTTT | CASSPGGTQNQPQHF
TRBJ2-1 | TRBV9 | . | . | TGTGCCAGCAGCGTTTCGGCAGGGGACTACAATGAGCAGTTCTTC | CASSVSAGDYNEQFF
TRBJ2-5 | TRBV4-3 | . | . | TGCGCCAGCAGCCAAGCAGGGGGTGGGGGGGAGACCCAGTACTTC | CASSQAGGGGETQYF
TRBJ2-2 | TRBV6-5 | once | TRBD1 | TGTGCCAGCGGCAGGGGGCATTATGACACCGGGGAGCTGTTTTTT | CASGRGHYDTGELFF
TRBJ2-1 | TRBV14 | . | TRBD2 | TGTGCCAGCAGCCAAGCGGGAGGCCCCTACAATGAGCAGTTCTTC | CASSQAGGPYNEQFF
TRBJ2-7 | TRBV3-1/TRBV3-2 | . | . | TGTGCCAGCAGCCAAGAACCCGGGCGGGGCTACGAGCAGTACTTC | CASSQEPGRGYEQYF
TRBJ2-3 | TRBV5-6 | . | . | TGTGCCAGCATCTTAGGGACGGACTATCGAGATACGCAGTATTTT | CASILGTDYRDTQYF
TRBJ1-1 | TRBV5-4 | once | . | TGTGCCAGCAGCTTCGGACAGAATATGAACACTGAAGCTTTCTTT | CASSFGQNMNTEAFF
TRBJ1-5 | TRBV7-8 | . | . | TGTGCCAGCAGCCCGCCAGGGAATCAGCCCCAGCATTTT | CASSPPGNQPQHF
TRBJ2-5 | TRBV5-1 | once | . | TGCGCCAGCAGCCCTACCGGGGCGGGGGAGACCCAGTACTTC | CASSPTGAGETQYF
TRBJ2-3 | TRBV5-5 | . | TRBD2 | TGTGCCAGCAGCTTGGGTCTAGCGGGGGGCTTCACAGATACGCAGTATTTT | CASSLGLAGGFTDTQYF
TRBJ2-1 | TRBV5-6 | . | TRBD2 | TGTGCCAGCAGCTCGCTAGCGGGGGGGCGTAATGAGCAGTTCTTC | CASSSLAGGRNEQFF
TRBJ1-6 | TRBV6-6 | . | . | TGTGCCAGCAGTTTAGATTCACCCCTCCACTTT | CASSLDSPLHF
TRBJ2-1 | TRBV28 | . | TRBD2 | TGTGCCAGCAGTTCTTACCGACTGAGAGGTAGCGGGGTGAATGAGCAGTTCTTC | CASSSYRLRGSGVNEQFF